This TCR beta chain emerged from a study of blood T cells in healthy people across ages. Germline CDR1 MNHEY, CDR2 SVGEGT. The CDR3 sequence is 12 residues long. Trimming cost V 5 bases and J 9 bases, with 12 bases left between them. A second PCR, run for roughly 7 to 12 cycles, used a sample-barcoded 5' primer plus a J-beta primer mix. TCRdb re-called the 5' RACE reads through MiXCR, storing one row per CDR3 protein. Of around 800,000 distinct CDR3 sequences in the sample, around 45% are singletons; the top ten hold around 18%. To note about this clonotype: Its target is unknown.

General study results and limits: Diversity of TCR beta per million T cells declined in a roughly linear way with age.

V and J are TRBV6-2 or TRBV6-3 and TRBJ2-3, with a tentative D call TRBD1 (6 bases). Sequencing was performed on blood. This sequence originates from an elderly man in good health. CDR3 in amino acids: CASSRDTETQYF. DNA for the CDR3: TGTGCCAGCAGTAGGGACACGGAGACGCAGTATTTT.